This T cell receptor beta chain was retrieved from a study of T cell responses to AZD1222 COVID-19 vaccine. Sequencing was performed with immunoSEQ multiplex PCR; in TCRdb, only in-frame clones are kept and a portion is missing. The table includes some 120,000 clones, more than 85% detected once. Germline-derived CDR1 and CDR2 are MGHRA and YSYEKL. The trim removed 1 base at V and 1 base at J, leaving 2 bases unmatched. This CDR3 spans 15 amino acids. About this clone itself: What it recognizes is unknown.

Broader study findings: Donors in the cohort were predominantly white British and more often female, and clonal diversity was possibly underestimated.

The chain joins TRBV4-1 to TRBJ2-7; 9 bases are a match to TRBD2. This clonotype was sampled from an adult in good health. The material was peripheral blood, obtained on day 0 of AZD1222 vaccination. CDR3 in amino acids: CASSQATSGSYEQYF. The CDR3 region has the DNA TGCGCCAGCAGCCAAGCGACTAGCGGTTCCTACGAGCAGTACTTC.